This is a list of T cell receptor beta chains from one sample in a study of blood T cells in healthy people across ages. One entry per CDR3 protein results from TCRdb running MiXCR on the 5' RACE reads. This table has about 1.5 million distinct CDR3 sequences, 40% to 45% appearing once. The material sequenced was blood. The receptors here all came from a woman aged 18-30 years in good health. Both conserved end residues are part of each CDR3. The D gene is left open where the match is weak. Only part of the rows carry a size: once, few, many, or a class if the clone is expanded.

J	D	size	V	DNA	CDR3
TRBJ1-5	-	-	TRBV2	TGTGCCAGCAGGGCGACTCAAGGGCGGCCCCAGCATTTT	CASRATQGRPQHF
TRBJ2-1	-	few	TRBV2	TGTGCCAGCAGTGGAGGGACAAGATACAATGAGCAGTTCTTC	CASSGGTRYNEQFF
TRBJ1-1	-	-	TRBV18	TGTGCCAGCTCTCCGAGGGAGAAGCAGGGCACTGAAGCTTTCTTT	CASSPREKQGTEAFF
TRBJ2-5	TRBD2	-	TRBV20-1	TGCAGTGCTAGAATGCGGGGGGCATACAATGAGCAGTACTTC	CSARMRGAYNEQYF
TRBJ2-7	-	-	TRBV20-1	TGCAGTGCTAGGGTCGGGCGGGCCTTGATCTACGAGCAGTACTTC	CSARVGRALIYEQYF
TRBJ2-7	-	-	TRBV28	TGTGCCAGCAGCCGAACCGGTTCTAGGAACTACGAGCAGTACTTC	CASSRTGSRNYEQYF
TRBJ2-3	TRBD2	-	TRBV6-2/TRBV6-3	TGTGCCAGCAGTTACGTCTCTAGCGGGGGCCCAAGCACAGATACGCAGTATTTT	CASSYVSSGGPSTDTQYF
TRBJ2-7	-	once	TRBV18	TGTGCCAGCTCACCGTTACCTTTATACGAGCAGTACTTC	CASSPLPLYEQYF
TRBJ1-2	-	few	TRBV6-5	TGTGCCAGCACCACAGGGCTTAGTGGCTACACCTTC	CASTTGLSGYTF
TRBJ2-5	TRBD1	-	TRBV24-1	TGTGCCACCAGTGATACGGGACAGGGGGACCAAGAGACCCAGTACTTC	CATSDTGQGDQETQYF
TRBJ1-6	TRBD1	-	TRBV27	TGTGCCAGCGGTCTCCCGGGACAGCGGAGTTCACCCCTCCACTTT	CASGLPGQRSSPLHF
TRBJ1-6	-	few	TRBV4-1	TGCGCCAGCAGCCCCCCGTCAGGTCGAAACTATAATTCACCCCTCCACTTT	CASSPPSGRNYNSPLHF
TRBJ2-6	-	-	TRBV24-1	TGTGCCACCAGTGATCCCTCGACTGGGGCCAACGTCCTGACTTTC	CATSDPSTGANVLTF
TRBJ2-3	-	few	TRBV7-2	TGTGCCAGCAGCTTAGAGTATTTGGGGGGTAGTTTAGATACGCAGTATTTT	CASSLEYLGGSLDTQYF
TRBJ2-3	TRBD2	-	TRBV6-1	TGTGCCAGCAGTGCCTTAGCGGGTCGCACAGATACGCAGTATTTT	CASSALAGRTDTQYF
TRBJ1-5	-	-	TRBV6-6	TGTGCCAGCAACCTGGACAGCCCCAATCAGCCCCAGCATTTT	CASNLDSPNQPQHF
TRBJ2-1	-	-	TRBV29-1	TGCAGCGTAACTAGGTACAGTGAGCAGTTCTTC	CSVTRYSEQFF
TRBJ2-7	TRBD2	few	TRBV9	TGTGCCAGCAGCGGAGCGGGGCAAACCTACGAGCAGTACTTC	CASSGAGQTYEQYF
TRBJ2-7	-	few	TRBV7-9	TGTGCCAGCAGCTTCATGCAGGGTCGTCTCTACGAGCAGTACTTC	CASSFMQGRLYEQYF
TRBJ2-4	-	-	TRBV12-3/TRBV12-4	TGTGCCAGCCGTGCAGGGGGAGGTAAAAACATTCAGTACTTC	CASRAGGGKNIQYF
TRBJ2-1	-	few	TRBV10-3	TGTGCCATCAGTGGTGGTGGGGGGCCTTACAATGAGCAGTTCTTC	CAISGGGGPYNEQFF
TRBJ1-6	TRBD1	-	TRBV20-1	TGCAGTGCCCTTTGGGACAGGCCGAATTCACCCCTCCACTTT	CSALWDRPNSPLHF
TRBJ2-2	-	-	TRBV6-2/TRBV6-3	TGTGCCAGCAGTTGGAGGGCCACCGGGGAGCTGTTTTTT	CASSWRATGELFF
TRBJ2-5	TRBD2	few	TRBV7-9	TGTGCCAGCAGTAGCGGGAGCTCGGAGGAGCAGTACTTC	CASSSGSSEEQYF
TRBJ2-3	TRBD1	few	TRBV12-3/TRBV12-4	TGTGCCAGCAGTTTAGGGGGACAGCCTTACACAGATACGCAGTATTTT	CASSLGGQPYTDTQYF
TRBJ1-2	TRBD1	few	TRBV11-2	TGTGCCAGCAGCGCCACAGGGGCAAGCGGCTACACCTTC	CASSATGASGYTF
TRBJ2-6	TRBD1	-	TRBV5-1	TGCACCAGCAGCTTGGCGGGACAGGTTTCTTCTGGGGCCAACGTCCTGACTTTC	CTSSLAGQVSSGANVLTF
TRBJ1-2	TRBD1	-	TRBV20-1	TGCAGTGCTAGAGTGGGACAGGGAAGGGACGGTGGCTACACCTTC	CSARVGQGRDGGYTF
TRBJ1-5	TRBD1	once	TRBV25-1	TGTGCCAGCAGTAACCGGGACAGGGAGGCCAATCAGCCCCAGCATTTT	CASSNRDREANQPQHF
TRBJ1-2	-	-	TRBV3-1	TGTGCCAGCAGCCAAAACGCCGGGACGTTCTATGGCTACACCTTC	CASSQNAGTFYGYTF
TRBJ2-5	-	few	TRBV18	TGTGCCAGCTCGTACGGGACTCAAGAGACCCAGTACTTC	CASSYGTQETQYF
TRBJ1-2	-	-	TRBV9	TGTGCCAGCAGCGACGGTCGTAGACAGCCCTATGGCTACACCTTC	CASSDGRRQPYGYTF
TRBJ2-2	-	-	TRBV6-6	TGTGCCAGCAGTGCCGGGAGCACCGGGGAGCTGTTTTTT	CASSAGSTGELFF